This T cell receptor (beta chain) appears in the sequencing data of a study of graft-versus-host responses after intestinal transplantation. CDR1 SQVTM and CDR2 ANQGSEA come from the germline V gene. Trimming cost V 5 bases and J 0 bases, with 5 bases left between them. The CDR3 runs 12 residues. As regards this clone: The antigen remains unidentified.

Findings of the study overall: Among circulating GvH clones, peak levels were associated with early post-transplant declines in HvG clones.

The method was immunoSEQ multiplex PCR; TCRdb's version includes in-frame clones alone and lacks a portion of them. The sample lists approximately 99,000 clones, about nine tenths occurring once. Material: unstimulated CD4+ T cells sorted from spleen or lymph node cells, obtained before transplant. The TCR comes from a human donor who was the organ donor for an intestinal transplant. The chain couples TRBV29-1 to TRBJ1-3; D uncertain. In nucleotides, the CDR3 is TGCAGCGTTCACAACTCTGGAAACACCATATATTTT. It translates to CSVHNSGNTIYF.